This T cell receptor (beta chain) was sequenced for a study of blood T cell repertoires in COVID-19. Germline CDR1 reads LNHDA; CDR2 reads SQIVND (reference sequence). This CDR3 comprises 15 residues. V lost 5 bases to trimming and J lost 0 bases; unmatched junction nucleotides: 6. Assay: immunoSEQ multiplex PCR; the TCRdb copy retains only in-frame clones and omits some. The sample has over 200,000 clones; 70% to 90% are singletons. This chain joins TRBV19 and TRBJ2-7; 8 positions match TRBD2. This clonotype was sampled from a man aged 30 to 39 who had recovered from COVID-19. The sequenced sample was PBMCs or T cells enriched from blood (not recorded which). The CDR3 DNA reads as TGTGCCAGTAGTGTCCTAGCGGGTTACTCCTACGAGCAGTACTTC. Its translation is CASSVLAGYSYEQYF.